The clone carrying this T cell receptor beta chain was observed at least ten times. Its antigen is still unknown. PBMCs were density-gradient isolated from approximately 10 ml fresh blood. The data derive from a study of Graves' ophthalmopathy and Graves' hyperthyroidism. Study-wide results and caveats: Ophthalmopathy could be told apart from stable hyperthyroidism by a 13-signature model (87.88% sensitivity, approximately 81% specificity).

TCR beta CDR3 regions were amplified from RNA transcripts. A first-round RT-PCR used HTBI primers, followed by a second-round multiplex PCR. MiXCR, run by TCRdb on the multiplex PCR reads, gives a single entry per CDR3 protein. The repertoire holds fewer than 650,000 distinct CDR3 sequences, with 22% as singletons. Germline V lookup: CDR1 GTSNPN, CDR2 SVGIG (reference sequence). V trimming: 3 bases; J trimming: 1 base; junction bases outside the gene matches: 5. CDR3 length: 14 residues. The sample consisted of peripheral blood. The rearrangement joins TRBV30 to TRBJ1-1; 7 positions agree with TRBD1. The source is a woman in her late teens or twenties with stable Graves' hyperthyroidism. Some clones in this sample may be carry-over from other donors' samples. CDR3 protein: CAWRQGDRNTEAFF. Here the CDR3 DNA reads TGTGCCTGGAGGCAGGGGGACAGGAACACTGAAGCTTTCTTT.